This TCR beta chain was captured by sequencing in a study of blood T cell repertoires in COVID-19. About the research overall: Researchers got acute and convalescent COVID-19 samples from the United States, Italy and Spain.

V was shortened by 0 bases and J by 4 bases, with 9 bases between the two germline ends. This CDR3 region has 15 residues. Looked up from germline, CDR1 is LNHNV and CDR2 is YYDKDF (reference sequence). In the original workflow: Using reference gene primer amplification, nucleated cell counts were estimated. This table comes from immunoSEQ multiplex PCR, and its TCRdb copy is limited to in-frame clones, with some not included. V, J and clone size derive from that table, while D and trimming were established from the DNA sequence. The table shows about 300,000 clones, with approximately 89% occurring only once.

The TCR was taken from a woman in her 50s who had been exposed to COVID-19. The chain couples TRBV15 to TRBJ2-2; unclear D gene. Sequencing was carried out using PBMCs or T cells enriched from blood (not recorded which). CDR3 nucleotides: TGTGCCACCAGCAGAGATAGACTGGGCACCGGGGAGCTGTTTTTT. It is translated as CATSRDRLGTGELFF.